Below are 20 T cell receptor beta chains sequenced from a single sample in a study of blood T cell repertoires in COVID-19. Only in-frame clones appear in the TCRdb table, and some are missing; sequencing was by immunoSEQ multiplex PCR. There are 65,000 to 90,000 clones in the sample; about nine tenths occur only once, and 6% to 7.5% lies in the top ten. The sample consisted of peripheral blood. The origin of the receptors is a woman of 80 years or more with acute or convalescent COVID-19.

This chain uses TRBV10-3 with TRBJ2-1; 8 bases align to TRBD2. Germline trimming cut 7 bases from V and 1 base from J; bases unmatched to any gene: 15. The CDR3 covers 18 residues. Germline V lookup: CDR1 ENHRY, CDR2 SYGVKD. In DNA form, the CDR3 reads TGTGCCATCACCCCCATCGGGGTAGCGGGGCAATCCTACAATGAGCAGTTCTTC. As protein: CAITPIGVAGQSYNEQFF.

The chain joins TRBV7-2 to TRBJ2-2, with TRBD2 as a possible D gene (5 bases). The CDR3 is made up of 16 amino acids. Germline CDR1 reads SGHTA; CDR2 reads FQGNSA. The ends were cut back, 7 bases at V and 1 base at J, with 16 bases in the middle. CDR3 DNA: TGTGCCAGCACCCACCGGGCACTAGGGAACACCGGGGAGCTGTTTTTT. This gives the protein CASTHRALGNTGELFF.

The CDR3 bases are TGTGCCAGCAGCCCCCCGGGAGTCGGGACTAGCACAGATACGCAGTATTTT. Translated: CASSPPGVGTSTDTQYF. The chain is built from TRBV7-9 and TRBJ2-3, with D tentatively TRBD2 (6 bases). Germline CDR1 and CDR2: SEHNR and FQNEAQ (reference sequence). V was trimmed by 5 bases and J by 0 bases, leaving 18 bases between them. This CDR3 contains 17 residues.

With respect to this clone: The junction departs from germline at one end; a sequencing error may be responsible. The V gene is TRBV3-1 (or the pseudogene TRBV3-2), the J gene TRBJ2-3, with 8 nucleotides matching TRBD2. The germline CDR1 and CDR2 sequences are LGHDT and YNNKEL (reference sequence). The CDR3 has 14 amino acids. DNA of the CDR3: TGTGCCAGCAGCCCTCGAACGGGGGGGGTAACTCTCCATTTT. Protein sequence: CASSPRTGGVTLHF.

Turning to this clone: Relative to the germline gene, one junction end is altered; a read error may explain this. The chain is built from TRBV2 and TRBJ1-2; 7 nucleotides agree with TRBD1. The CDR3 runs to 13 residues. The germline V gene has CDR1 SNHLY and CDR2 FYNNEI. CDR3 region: CASREGGPYGYTF. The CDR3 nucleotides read TGTGCCAGCAGGGAAGGGGGCCCCTATGGCTACACCTTC.

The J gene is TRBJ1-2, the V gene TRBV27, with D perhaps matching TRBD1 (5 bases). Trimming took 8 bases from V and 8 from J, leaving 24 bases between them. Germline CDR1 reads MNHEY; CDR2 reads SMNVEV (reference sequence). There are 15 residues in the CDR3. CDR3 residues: CASCPAGTTSGGYTF. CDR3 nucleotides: TGTGCCAGCTGTCCTGCCGGGACTACCTCCGGCGGCTACACCTTC.

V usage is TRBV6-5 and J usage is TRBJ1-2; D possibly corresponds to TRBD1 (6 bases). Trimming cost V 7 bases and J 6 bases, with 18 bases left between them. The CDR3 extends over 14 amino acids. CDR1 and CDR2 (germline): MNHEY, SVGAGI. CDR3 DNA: TGTGCCAGCATCCTATTAAGGACAGACCATGGCTACACCTTC. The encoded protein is CASILLRTDHGYTF.

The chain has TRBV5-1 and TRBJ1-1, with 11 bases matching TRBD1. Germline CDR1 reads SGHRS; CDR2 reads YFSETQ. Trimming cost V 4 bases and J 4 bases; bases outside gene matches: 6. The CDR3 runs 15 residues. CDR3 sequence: CASSRDRGKGTEAFF. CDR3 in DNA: TGCGCCAGCAGCCGGGACAGGGGGAAGGGCACTGAAGCTTTCTTT.

CDR3 in DNA: TGTGCCAGCAGCTTACTCCGTTCGGGATACACCTTC. This gives the protein CASSLLRSGYTF. This chain connects TRBV11-2 to TRBJ1-2, with D unresolved. The CDR3 length is 12 residues. V was pared by 2 bases and J by 11 bases, with 12 bases between. Germline V lookup: CDR1 SGHAT, CDR2 FQNNGV.

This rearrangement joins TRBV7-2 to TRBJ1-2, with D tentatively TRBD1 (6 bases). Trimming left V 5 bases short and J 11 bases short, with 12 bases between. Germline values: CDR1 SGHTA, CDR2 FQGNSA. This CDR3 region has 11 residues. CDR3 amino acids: CASSTWTDYTF. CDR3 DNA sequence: TGTGCCAGCAGCACCTGGACAGATTACACCTTC.

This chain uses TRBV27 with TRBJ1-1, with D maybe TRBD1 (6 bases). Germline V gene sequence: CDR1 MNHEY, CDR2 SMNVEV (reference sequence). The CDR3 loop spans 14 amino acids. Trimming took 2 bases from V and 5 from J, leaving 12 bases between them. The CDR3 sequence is CASSLNGGRTEAFF. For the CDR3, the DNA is TGTGCCAGCAGTTTAAACGGGGGGCGAACTGAAGCTTTCTTT.

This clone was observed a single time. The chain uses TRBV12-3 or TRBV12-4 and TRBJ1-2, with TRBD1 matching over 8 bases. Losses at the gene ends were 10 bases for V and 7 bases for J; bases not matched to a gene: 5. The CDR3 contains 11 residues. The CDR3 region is CATDRAGGYTF. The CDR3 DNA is TGTGCCACGGACAGGGCTGGTGGCTACACCTTC.

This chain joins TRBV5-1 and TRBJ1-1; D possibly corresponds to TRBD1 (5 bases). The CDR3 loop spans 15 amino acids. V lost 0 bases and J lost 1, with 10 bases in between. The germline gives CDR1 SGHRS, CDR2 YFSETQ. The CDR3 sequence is CASSLAGRENTEAFF. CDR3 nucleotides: TGCGCCAGCAGCTTGGCGGGCAGGGAGAACACTGAAGCTTTCTTT.

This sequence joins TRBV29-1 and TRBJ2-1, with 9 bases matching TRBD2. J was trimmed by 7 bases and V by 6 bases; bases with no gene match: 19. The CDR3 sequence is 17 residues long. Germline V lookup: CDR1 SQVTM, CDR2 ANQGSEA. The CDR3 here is CSVRSSGSPKTGNEQFF. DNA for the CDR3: TGCAGCGTGAGGAGTAGCGGGAGCCCCAAGACCGGGAATGAGCAGTTCTTC.

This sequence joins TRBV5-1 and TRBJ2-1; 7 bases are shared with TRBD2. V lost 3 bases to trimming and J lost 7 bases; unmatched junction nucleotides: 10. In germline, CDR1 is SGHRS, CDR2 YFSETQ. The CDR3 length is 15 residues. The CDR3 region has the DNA TGCGCCAGCAGCTCGGCGGGAGTGTTAGGAAATGAGCAGTTCTTC. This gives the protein CASSSAGVLGNEQFF.

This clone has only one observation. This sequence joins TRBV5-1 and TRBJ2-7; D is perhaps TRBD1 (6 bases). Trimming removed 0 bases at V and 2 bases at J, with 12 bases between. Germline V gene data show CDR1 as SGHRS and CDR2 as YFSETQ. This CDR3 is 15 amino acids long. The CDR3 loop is CASSLDGQKAYEQYF. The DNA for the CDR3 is TGCGCCAGCAGCTTGGATGGACAGAAAGCCTACGAGCAGTACTTC.

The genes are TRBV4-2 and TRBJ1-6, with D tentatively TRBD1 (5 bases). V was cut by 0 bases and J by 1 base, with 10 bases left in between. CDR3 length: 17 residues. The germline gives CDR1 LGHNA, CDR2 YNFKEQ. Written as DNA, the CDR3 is TGTGCCAGCAGCCAAGAACTACAGGTTTCCTATAATTCACCCCTCCACTTT. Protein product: CASSQELQVSYNSPLHF.

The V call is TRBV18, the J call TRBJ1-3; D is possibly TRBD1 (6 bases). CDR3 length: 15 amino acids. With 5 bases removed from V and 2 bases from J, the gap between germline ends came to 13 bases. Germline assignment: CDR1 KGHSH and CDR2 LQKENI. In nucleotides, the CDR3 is TGTGCCAGCTCAGCGGGGGGCGATACTGGAAACACCATATATTTT. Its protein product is CASSAGGDTGNTIYF.

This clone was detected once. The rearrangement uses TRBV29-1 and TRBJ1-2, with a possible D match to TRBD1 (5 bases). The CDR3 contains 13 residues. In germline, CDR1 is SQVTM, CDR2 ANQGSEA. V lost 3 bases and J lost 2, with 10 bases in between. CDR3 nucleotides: TGCAGCGTTGAGGCGCAGGGCAACTATGGCTACACCTTC. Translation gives CSVEAQGNYGYTF. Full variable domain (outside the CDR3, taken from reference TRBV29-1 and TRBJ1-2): SAVISQKPSRDICQRGTSLTIQCQVDSQVTMMFWYRQQPGQSLTLIATANQGSEATYESGFVIDKFPISRPNLTFSTLTVSNMSPEDSSIYLCSVEAQGNYGYTFGSGTRLTVV.

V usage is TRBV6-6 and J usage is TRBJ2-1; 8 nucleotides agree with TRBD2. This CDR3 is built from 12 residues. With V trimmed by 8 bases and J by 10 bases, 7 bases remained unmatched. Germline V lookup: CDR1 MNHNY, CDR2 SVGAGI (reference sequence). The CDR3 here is CASVAGKGEQFF. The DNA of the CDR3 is TGTGCCAGCGTAGCGGGGAAGGGGGAGCAGTTCTTC.